One and the same sample provided the 32 T cell receptor beta chains below, sequenced in a study of post-analysis software for immune sequencing data. Antigen specificity for these receptors is unknown. TCR beta cDNA libraries had unique molecular identifiers. TCRdb called the PCR reads again in MiXCR, with one record for every CDR3 protein. This sample yields roughly 800,000 distinct CDR3 sequences, of which roughly half are seen a single time; over 4% belongs to the top ten. Study-wide findings and caveats: A handful of TRBV segments were significantly more frequent in patients than in controls. TRBV5-6, TRBV5-1 and TRBV20-1 were among these segments.

Material for sequencing was blood. These TCRs come from a girl between 5 and 17 years old with multiple sclerosis.

The chain joins TRBV2 to TRBJ1-1, with a weak D call TRBD1 (5 bases). CDR3 length equals 13 residues. CDR1 is SNHLY and CDR2 is FYNNEI in the germline V gene. V was trimmed by 8 bases and J by 2 bases, leaving 12 bases between them. CDR3 residues: CASLRDGNTEAFF. The CDR3 nucleotides read TGTGCCAGCCTCCGGGACGGCAACACTGAAGCTTTCTTT.

This sequence joins TRBV20-1 and TRBJ2-7; TRBD1 might be the D (5 bases). Germline V gene lookup returns CDR1 DFQATT and CDR2 SNEGSKA (reference sequence). V lost 6 bases, J lost 3 bases, and 21 bases lay in between. The CDR3 is 15 amino acids. As DNA, the CDR3 is TGCAGTGCGCCGGTCGGACACCAAAATATCTACGAGCAGTACTTC. Translating gives CSAPVGHQNIYEQYF.

As concerns this clonotype: One end of the junction is discordant with germline, which a read error may explain. The CDR3 protein is CASSLPGTGAIHERYF. The DNA of the CDR3 is TGTGCCAGCAGCTTGCCTGGGACAGGGGCTATCCACGAGCGGTACTTC. V gene TRBV7-2 combines with J gene TRBJ2-7; TRBD1 aligns across 10 bases. The CDR3 loop spans 16 amino acids. Germline V lookup: CDR1 SGHTA, CDR2 FQGNSA. The entire variable domain, with the rest obtained from reference TRBV7-2 and TRBJ2-7, is as follows: GAGVSQSPSNKVTEKGKDVELRCDPISGHTALYWYRQSLGQGLEFLIYFQGNSAPDKSGLPSDRFSAERTGGSVSTLTIQRTQQEDSAVYLCASSLPGTGAIHERYFGPGTRLTVT.

This chain links TRBV5-1 with TRBJ1-2; 10 nucleotides match TRBD1. The V gene end was trimmed by 0 bases and the J gene end by 6 bases; junction bases not matched to a gene: 8. There are 16 residues in the CDR3. From germline, CDR1 is SGHRS and CDR2 YFSETQ. The CDR3: CASSLATETGGDGYTF. In nucleotides, the CDR3 is TGCGCCAGCAGCTTGGCCACTGAGACAGGGGGCGATGGCTACACCTTC.

J is TRBJ1-2 and V is TRBV29-1; 7 positions match TRBD1. This CDR3 comprises 14 residues. V gave up 6 bases and J gave up 0 bases; unmatched junction bases: 7. Germline V gene lookup returns CDR1 SQVTM and CDR2 ANQGSEA. CDR3 in amino acids: CSVAPRGTNYGYTF. The DNA of the CDR3 is TGCAGCGTCGCGCCCAGGGGGACTAACTATGGCTACACCTTC.

The chain recombines TRBV9 with TRBJ2-7, with 8 bases that match TRBD1. CDR1 and CDR2 (germline): SGDLS, YYNGEE. V lost 0 bases and J lost 2; bases outside the gene matches: 10. The CDR3 extends over 17 amino acids. The CDR3 DNA reads as TGTGCCAGCAGCGTAGGGGCCAGGGGGCTCGTCCCCTACGAGCAGTACTTC. As protein: CASSVGARGLVPYEQYF.

This rearrangement joins TRBV5-1 to TRBJ2-7; 11 bases align to TRBD1. The germline V gene encodes CDR1 SGHRS and CDR2 YFSETQ. The trim removed 4 bases at V and 0 bases at J, leaving 12 bases unmatched. The CDR3 sequence is 18 residues long. CDR3 protein: CASSRNTGTGGSSYEQYF. CDR3 sequence (DNA): TGCGCCAGCAGCCGAAACACCGGGACAGGGGGGAGCTCCTACGAGCAGTACTTC.

In its sample, this clonotype was seen many times. The genes are TRBV6-5 and TRBJ2-7; TRBD1 might be the D (5 bases). This CDR3 spans 13 amino acids. V lost 5 bases, J lost 0 bases, and 8 bases lay in between. CDR1 is MNHEY and CDR2 is SVGAGI in the germline V gene. The CDR3 loop is CASSPGNSYEQYF. The CDR3 DNA follows: TGTGCCAGCAGTCCAGGGAACTCCTACGAGCAGTACTTC.

This chain's CDR3 is CASSPMGRGKTQYF. For the CDR3, the DNA is TGTGCCAGCAGTCCCATGGGGAGGGGAAAGACCCAGTACTTC. V is TRBV12-3 or TRBV12-4 and J is TRBJ2-5, with 7 positions matching TRBD2. The CDR3 covers 14 residues. V shed 5 bases, J shed 6 bases, and the junction held 9 bases outside the gene matches.

This clonotype has only a few counts. This chain connects TRBV11-1 to TRBJ2-5, with D uncertain. Germline CDR1 and CDR2: SGHAT and FQDESV (reference sequence). This CDR3 region has 13 residues. With 1 base removed from V and 4 bases from J, the gap between germline ends came to 7 bases. The CDR3, as DNA: TGTGCCAGCAGCTTAGATACCTTAGAGACCCAGTACTTC. Protein product: CASSLDTLETQYF. Full variable domain (missing parts from reference TRBV11-1 and TRBJ2-5): EAEVAQSPRYKITEKSQAVAFWCDPISGHATLYWYRQILGQGPELLVQFQDESVVDDSQLPKDRFSAERLKGVDSTLKIQPAELGDSAMYLCASSLDTLETQYFGPGTRLLVL.

This clonotype appeared a few times. The genes are TRBV6-5 and TRBJ2-7; 10 positions match TRBD1. There are 14 residues in the CDR3. CDR1 and CDR2 (germline): MNHEY, SVGAGI. V shed 2 bases, J shed 6 bases, and the junction held 4 bases outside the gene matches. As DNA, the CDR3 is TGTGCCAGCAGTTACACCGGGACAGGGGTCGAGCAGTACTTC. Its protein product is CASSYTGTGVEQYF.

A few counts support this clonotype. The chain employs TRBV5-1 and TRBJ2-1, with 15 bases matching TRBD2. Trimming cost V 3 bases and J 9 bases; bases outside gene matches: 10. Germline V gives CDR1 SGHRS, CDR2 YFSETQ. This CDR3 is 17 amino acids long. CDR3 in amino acids: CASSSGLAGGRYAEQFF. The CDR3, as DNA: TGCGCCAGCAGCTCAGGACTAGCGGGAGGGAGATATGCTGAGCAGTTCTTC.

The chain links TRBV2 to TRBJ2-3; a weak D match, TRBD2 (5 bases). Germline V CDR1 and CDR2: SNHLY, FYNNEI. Trimming cost V 6 bases and J 4 bases, with 23 bases left between them. The CDR3 extends over 17 amino acids. CDR3 sequence reads: CASRGSARLASADTQYF. The CDR3 DNA is TGTGCCAGCAGAGGTAGTGCTCGGCTAGCAAGTGCAGATACGCAGTATTTT.

The chain employs TRBV20-1 and TRBJ2-1; D ambiguous. CDR3 length: 12 residues. V was cut by 0 bases and J by 15 bases, with 15 bases left in between. CDR1 is DFQATT, CDR2 SNEGSKA, per germline (reference sequence). In DNA form, the CDR3 reads TGCAGTGCTAGAGATAGTGTGGCCCGACCGTTCTTC. It translates to CSARDSVARPFF.

The chain employs TRBV9 and TRBJ2-6; D not certain. V was trimmed by 3 bases and J by 4 bases, leaving 14 bases between them. CDR1 and CDR2 from the germline V gene are SGDLS and YYNGEE. The CDR3 has 16 amino acids. The DNA for the CDR3 is TGTGCCAGCAGCGCCCGTTCGTTTCCCGGGGCCAACGTCCTGACTTTC. Amino acids: CASSARSFPGANVLTF. The whole variable domain, filled in from reference TRBV9 and TRBJ2-6, reads DSGVTQTPKHLITATGQRVTLRCSPRSGDLSVYWYQQSLDQGLQFLIQYYNGEERAKGNILERFSAQQFPDLHSELNLSSLELGDSALYFCASSARSFPGANVLTFGAGSRLTVL.

V is TRBV20-1 and J is TRBJ2-3; 7 bases match TRBD2. V gave up 5 bases and J gave up 2 bases; unmatched junction bases: 7. CDR3 size: 14 residues. Germline-derived CDR1 and CDR2 are DFQATT and SNEGSKA (reference sequence). The CDR3 is CSAPVGGNTDTQYF. The CDR3 coding sequence is TGCAGTGCTCCCGTGGGGGGGAACACAGATACGCAGTATTTT.

This clonotype was found a few times. The J gene is TRBJ1-2, the V gene TRBV5-5, with 12 bases aligning to TRBD1. CDR3 size: 14 residues. With V trimmed by 4 bases and J by 7 bases, 5 bases remained unmatched. CDR1 is SGHKS, CDR2 YYEKEE, per germline (reference sequence). The CDR3 DNA reads TGTGCCAGCAGCCTGGGACAGGGGGCGGGTGGCTACACCTTC. Amino acid sequence: CASSLGQGAGGYTF.

This clonotype was counted a single time. V usage is TRBV20-1 and J usage is TRBJ2-7; TRBD2 agrees at 15 bases. Germline V gene lookup returns CDR1 DFQATT and CDR2 SNEGSKA (reference sequence). V was pared by 5 bases and J by 6 bases, with 11 bases of the junction left unmatched. The CDR3 consists of 16 residues. The CDR3, as DNA: TGCAGTGCTGTAACGGGACTAGCGGGGGGTACGGGCGAGCAGTACTTC. Translation: CSAVTGLAGGTGEQYF.

V gene TRBV5-1 combines with J gene TRBJ2-4; D remains ambiguous. The end of the DNA aligns better with TRBJ2-7, so the J call may be wrong. Germline values: CDR1 SGHRS, CDR2 YFSETQ. The CDR3 loop spans 15 amino acids. The CDR3 nucleotides read TGCGCCAGCAGCTTGATGGGCCTCCCCAGACTCGAGCAGTACTTC. Protein product: CASSLMGLPRLEQYF.

The V and J genes are TRBV5-1 and TRBJ2-1, with 10 bases aligning to TRBD2. V dropped 0 bases and J dropped 10; count of bases not matched to a gene: 7. Germline V gene sequence: CDR1 SGHRS, CDR2 YFSETQ. The CDR3 extends over 15 amino acids. CDR3 bases: TGCGCCAGCAGCTTGGGACTAGCGGGCCCAGAGGAGCAGTTCTTC. Translated: CASSLGLAGPEEQFF. Full variable domain (outside the CDR3, taken from reference TRBV5-1 and TRBJ2-1): KAGVTQTPRYLIKTRGQQVTLSCSPISGHRSVSWYQQTPGQGLQFLFEYFSETQRNKGNFPGRFSGRQFSNSRSEMNVSTLELGDSALYLCASSLGLAGPEEQFFGPGTRLTVL.

The genes are TRBV7-8 and TRBJ1-2, with 9 nucleotides matching TRBD1. In germline, CDR1 is SGHVS, CDR2 FQNEAQ. The junction had 8 bases not matched to a gene; V was cut back by 6 bases and J by 3 bases. The CDR3 is 15 residues long. The CDR3 region has the DNA TGTGCCAGCAGTCGAACAGGGGGCATGGACTATGGCTACACCTTC. It encodes CASSRTGGMDYGYTF. Using reference TRBV7-8 and TRBJ1-2 for the parts outside the CDR3, the full variable domain is GAGVSQSPRYKVAKRGQDVALRCDPISGHVSLFWYQQALGQGPEFLTYFQNEAQLDKSGLPSDRFFAERPEGSVSTLKIQRTQQEDSAVYLCASSRTGGMDYGYTFGSGTRLTVV.

This clonotype has a single count. V gene TRBV20-1 combines with J gene TRBJ2-1; the match to TRBD2 covers 11 bases. The junction had 6 bases not matched to a gene; V was cut back by 0 bases and J by 5 bases. CDR1 and CDR2 from the germline V gene are DFQATT and SNEGSKA (reference sequence). The CDR3 is made up of 16 amino acids. CDR3 nucleotides: TGCAGTGCTAGAGATCTACTAGCGGGAGCCAACAATGAGCAGTTCTTC. Translation: CSARDLLAGANNEQFF.

Of note for this clonotype: Its ends do not fully match the called genes, so a read error is possible. This chain links TRBV29-1 with TRBJ1-1; possibly TRBD1 for D (5 bases). Germline lookup yields CDR1 SQVTM and CDR2 ANQGSEA. The CDR3 contains 15 residues. CDR3 sequence: CSVEGPQTENIEAFF. CDR3 coding DNA: TGCAGCGTTGAAGGTCCCCAGACAGAGAACATTGAAGCTTTCTTT.

The chain is built from TRBV9 and TRBJ1-2, with unresolved D. The CDR3 is 14 residues long. CDR1 and CDR2 (germline): SGDLS, YYNGEE. Trimming took off 4 bases at V and 6 bases at J, with 16 bases between the two ends. The CDR3 sequence: CASSPTVLFDGYTF. For the CDR3, the DNA is TGTGCCAGCAGCCCAACTGTTTTGTTTGATGGCTACACCTTC. Variable domain in full (rest from reference TRBV9 and TRBJ1-2): DSGVTQTPKHLITATGQRVTLRCSPRSGDLSVYWYQQSLDQGLQFLIQYYNGEERAKGNILERFSAQQFPDLHSELNLSSLELGDSALYFCASSPTVLFDGYTFGSGTRLTVV.

The chain joins TRBV20-1 to TRBJ2-7, with TRBD2 matching over 11 bases. This CDR3 is built from 15 residues. Germline-derived CDR1 and CDR2 are DFQATT and SNEGSKA (reference sequence). V lost 3 bases, J lost 4 bases, and 8 bases stayed unmatched. CDR3: CSASSTSGSLYEQYF. CDR3 bases: TGCAGTGCTAGCTCAACTAGCGGGAGTCTATACGAGCAGTACTTC.

About this clonotype itself: The germline gene is not matched at one end of the junction; a read error may be the cause. V is TRBV5-1 and J is TRBJ2-7; 10 bases map to TRBD1. The CDR3 covers 15 residues. Per germline, CDR1 SGHRS and CDR2 YFSETQ. The CDR3 nucleotides are TGCGCCAACAGCTTAGCCGGGACAGGGGTCTACGAGCAGTACTTC. Translated, it gives CANSLAGTGVYEQYF.

J is TRBJ2-3 and V is TRBV7-2; no clear D. CDR1 is SGHTA and CDR2 is FQGNSA in the germline V gene. The CDR3 spans 12 residues. Trimming stripped 5 bases from V and 7 bases from J, with 10 bases between. CDR3 amino acids: CASSPQLNTQYF. Here the CDR3 DNA reads TGTGCCAGCAGCCCACAGCTGAATACGCAGTATTTT.

The chain joins TRBV5-1 to TRBJ1-2; TRBD1 is a possible D gene (6 bases). The germline V gene has CDR1 SGHRS and CDR2 YFSETQ. V was pared by 0 bases and J by 6 bases, with 9 bases between. This CDR3 has 13 amino acids. The CDR3 sequence is CASSLERGNGYTF. The DNA for the CDR3 is TGCGCCAGCAGCTTGGAAAGGGGGAATGGCTACACCTTC.

This clonotype was found a few times. The rearrangement joins TRBV6-5 to TRBJ1-4, with D perhaps TRBD1 (5 bases). V gave up 0 bases and J gave up 8 bases, with 13 bases separating them. The CDR3 totals 15 residues. Germline-derived CDR1 and CDR2 are MNHEY and SVGAGI. CDR3 DNA sequence: TGTGCCAGCAGTTACTCGACGGGGGGAGTCGAAAAACTGTTTTTT. Translated, it gives CASSYSTGGVEKLFF.

This clonotype has a single count. V is TRBV6-5 and J is TRBJ2-1; either TRBD1 or TRBD2 may fit D (8 bases each). Germline V lookup: CDR1 MNHEY, CDR2 SVGAGI. The CDR3 length is 15 residues. Trimming shortened V by 2 bases and J by 9 bases, and 17 bases separated the two germline ends. The CDR3: CASSYVTSGQGEQFF. The CDR3 coding sequence is TGTGCCAGCAGTTACGTAACTAGCGGACAGGGTGAGCAGTTCTTC.

The chain is built from TRBV7-3 and TRBJ2-3; no clear D gene. V gave up 3 bases and J gave up 4 bases, with 11 bases separating them. The CDR3 contains 14 residues. Germline loops: CDR1 SGHTA, CDR2 FQGTGA. In DNA, the CDR3 is TGTGCCAGCAGCTTTAATAGACCCCCAGATACGCAGTATTTT. It encodes CASSFNRPPDTQYF.

The chain is built from TRBV20-1 and TRBJ2-5; D unresolved. V lost 4 bases and J 0 bases, leaving 21 bases between the germline ends. CDR1 and CDR2 from the germline V gene are DFQATT and SNEGSKA (reference sequence). This CDR3 is built from 17 residues. In nucleotides, the CDR3 is TGCAGTGCTACACTCAGTCCCCTTCAGATGTACCAAGAGACCCAGTACTTC. Translation gives CSATLSPLQMYQETQYF.